The rows below give T cell receptor beta chains drawn from one sample of a study of CD8 T cells in Susac syndrome. TCRdb re-called the immunoSEQ multiplex PCR reads with MiXCR, one entry per CDR3 protein. The sample has 150,000 to 200,000 distinct CDR3 sequences; approximately 96% are singletons. The sample was CD4+ T cells from PBMCs. Receptor source: a human donor with multiple sclerosis. CDR3s include the opening cysteine and the closing phenylalanine or tryptophan. The D gene is left open where the match is weak. Some rows mark clone size as missing; the rest say once, few, many or name a class of expanded clone.

D: TRBD1
size: once
J: TRBJ2-1
V: TRBV5-1
DNA: TGCGCCAGCAGCCAAGGGACAGGGGGCTATGAGCAGTTCTTC
CDR3: CASSQGTGGYEQFF

D: -
size: -
J: TRBJ1-2
V: TRBV5-4
DNA: TGTGCCAGCAGCGCAGGACAGCCATATGGCTACACCTTC
CDR3: CASSAGQPYGYTF

D: -
size: -
J: TRBJ1-4
V: TRBV19
DNA: TGTGCCAGTAGTTCTTGGACGGCAACTAATGAAAAACTGTTTTTT
CDR3: CASSSWTATNEKLFF

D: TRBD2
size: -
J: TRBJ2-1
V: TRBV4-1
DNA: TGCGCCAGCAGCCACTACACTAGCGGGGGGGCCTTTGAGCAGTTCTTC
CDR3: CASSHYTSGGAFEQFF

D: -
size: -
J: TRBJ2-4
V: TRBV7-8
DNA: TGTGCCAGCAGCTTATTAGGGGGAGACATTCAGTACTTC
CDR3: CASSLLGGDIQYF

D: -
size: -
J: TRBJ2-7
V: TRBV5-1
DNA: TGCGCCAGCAGCTTGGATGCAGGGCTGAACGAGCAGTACTTC
CDR3: CASSLDAGLNEQYF

D: TRBD1
size: -
J: TRBJ1-6
V: TRBV7-2
DNA: TGTGCCACCCCCTCGACAGGGATGGAATCACCCCTCCACTTT
CDR3: CATPSTGMESPLHF

D: TRBD1
size: -
J: TRBJ2-7
V: TRBV6-5
DNA: TGTGCCAGCAGTACGACAGGGGGGGGGTCGCAGTACTTC
CDR3: CASSTTGGGSQYF

D: TRBD2
size: -
J: TRBJ2-2
V: TRBV3-1
DNA: TGTGCCAGCAGCCAAGCCCGCGGGGGCACCGGGGAGCTGTTTTTT
CDR3: CASSQARGGTGELFF

D: -
size: -
J: TRBJ1-2
V: TRBV7-9
DNA: TGTGCCAGCAGAGAAGGCGCCAGGGCGTTGGATGGCTACACCTTC
CDR3: CASREGARALDGYTF

D: -
size: -
J: TRBJ1-2
V: TRBV11-3
DNA: TGTGCCTCTTCCCCCCCCACGGGCAGGGACAACTATGGCTACACCTTC
CDR3: CASSPPTGRDNYGYTF

D: -
size: -
J: TRBJ2-2
V: TRBV30
DNA: TGTGCCTGGGGAAATACAGGGAGACACGGCGGGGAGCTGTTTTTT
CDR3: CAWGNTGRHGGELFF

D: TRBD2
size: once
J: TRBJ2-3
V: TRBV4-2
DNA: TGTGCCAGCAGCCAAGACCTGCTAGCGGGGGGGCTTGGGAGCACAGATACGCAGTATTTT
CDR3: CASSQDLLAGGLGSTDTQYF

D: -
size: -
J: TRBJ1-4
V: TRBV12-3/TRBV12-4
DNA: TGTGCCAGCAGTTTAGGGCTACAGTGGTACCCGAATAGGGACGAAAAACTGTTTTTT
CDR3: CASSLGLQWYPNRDEKLFF

D: -
size: -
J: TRBJ2-5
V: TRBV18
DNA: TGTGCCAGCTCACCATCCGAGACCCAGTACTTC
CDR3: CASSPSETQYF

D: TRBD1
size: once
J: TRBJ1-1
V: TRBV2
DNA: TGTGCCAGCAGAGAGGGACAGATAAACACTGAAGCTTTCTTT
CDR3: CASREGQINTEAFF

D: -
size: -
J: TRBJ2-1
V: TRBV7-9
DNA: TGTGCCAGCAGCAACCGACGGAGGGACCTACAATCTGAGCAGTTCTTC
CDR3: CASSNRRRDLQSEQFF

D: -
size: -
J: TRBJ1-6
V: TRBV12-3/TRBV12-4
DNA: TGTGCCAGCAGTCGACGAAGTTATAATTCACCCCTCCACTTT
CDR3: CASSRRSYNSPLHF

D: -
size: -
J: TRBJ2-5
V: TRBV9
DNA: TGTGCCAGCAGCCCCGCGGGCGGTCCCATGGAGACCCAGTACTTC
CDR3: CASSPAGGPMETQYF

D: TRBD1
size: -
J: TRBJ2-4
V: TRBV7-9
DNA: TGTGCCAGCAGTTCCGCAGGGGGCCGGGAAAACATTCAGTACTTC
CDR3: CASSSAGGRENIQYF

D: -
size: -
J: TRBJ2-7
V: TRBV24-1
DNA: TGTGCCACCAGTGATTCTACAGCCTACGAGCAGTACTTC
CDR3: CATSDSTAYEQYF

D: -
size: -
J: TRBJ1-2
V: TRBV29-1
DNA: TGCAGCGTAAACCGGGGAAACTATGGCTACACCTTC
CDR3: CSVNRGNYGYTF

D: -
size: -
J: TRBJ1-2
V: TRBV9
DNA: TGTGCCAGCAGACCGGGGGGAGGCGGCGGCTACACCTTC
CDR3: CASRPGGGGGYTF

D: TRBD2
size: -
J: TRBJ2-7
V: TRBV20-1
DNA: TGCAGTGCTCATTCCCCCCGCGGGGGATCGGGGGAGCAGTACTTC
CDR3: CSAHSPRGGSGEQYF

D: -
size: -
J: TRBJ2-5
V: TRBV11-2
DNA: TGTGCCAGCATCCCCTCTCCGGCAGTGGGAGAGACCCAGTACTTC
CDR3: CASIPSPAVGETQYF

D: -
size: -
J: TRBJ1-5
V: TRBV2
DNA: TGTGCCAGCACCAGGTCGGGTATGGGGGAGCCCCAGCATTTT
CDR3: CASTRSGMGEPQHF

D: -
size: once
J: TRBJ2-5
V: TRBV29-1
DNA: TGCAGCGCTGGGACGGGAAAAGAGACCCAGTACTTC
CDR3: CSAGTGKETQYF

D: -
size: -
J: TRBJ2-1
V: TRBV20-1
DNA: TGCAGTGCTAGAGATAATAGCGGATACTACAATGAGCAGTTCTTC
CDR3: CSARDNSGYYNEQFF

D: TRBD1
size: -
J: TRBJ2-5
V: TRBV3-1
DNA: TGTGCCAGCAGCCAACCGACAGGGAACCAAGAGACCCAGTACTTC
CDR3: CASSQPTGNQETQYF

D: -
size: once
J: TRBJ2-7
V: TRBV11-2
DNA: TGTGCCAGCAGCTTAGTTCAGGGGACTCTGGAGTCCTACGAGCAGTACTTC
CDR3: CASSLVQGTLESYEQYF

D: TRBD1
size: -
J: TRBJ2-1
V: TRBV20-1
DNA: TGCAGTGCTAGACAGGGGGTTGAGCAGTTCTTC
CDR3: CSARQGVEQFF

D: -
size: -
J: TRBJ2-1
V: TRBV23-1
DNA: TGCGCCAAACAGGGTGCCTACAATGAGCAGTTCTTC
CDR3: CAKQGAYNEQFF

D: TRBD2
size: -
J: TRBJ2-1
V: TRBV18
DNA: TGTGCCAGCTCCCTGAGTAGCGGGGGCGAGAATGAGCAGTTCTTC
CDR3: CASSLSSGGENEQFF

D: TRBD1
size: -
J: TRBJ1-2
V: TRBV7-8
DNA: TGTGCCAGCAGCTCAAGGGGGCCTGGCTATGGCTACACCTTC
CDR3: CASSSRGPGYGYTF

D: -
size: -
J: TRBJ1-5
V: TRBV20-1
DNA: TGCAGTGCTAGTTTAGGGGGAGGCCAGCCCCAGCATTTT
CDR3: CSASLGGGQPQHF

D: TRBD2
size: -
J: TRBJ2-3
V: TRBV6-1
DNA: TGTGCCAGCAGTGACAGCCTACCGGGAGGTCACACAGATACGCAGTATTTT
CDR3: CASSDSLPGGHTDTQYF

D: -
size: -
J: TRBJ2-5
V: TRBV20-1
DNA: TGCAGTGCTAGAGATCCAGCTTCGGCACCCCAAGAGACCCAGTACTTC
CDR3: CSARDPASAPQETQYF

D: -
size: -
J: TRBJ1-1
V: TRBV7-3
DNA: TGTGCCAGCAGCTTAACGAGGGATAACACTGAAGCTTTCTTT
CDR3: CASSLTRDNTEAFF

D: TRBD1
size: -
J: TRBJ2-7
V: TRBV9
DNA: TGTGCCAGCAGCGTACTCGGACAGGGGCTAGGGGAGCAGTACTTC
CDR3: CASSVLGQGLGEQYF

D: -
size: -
J: TRBJ1-6
V: TRBV6-2/TRBV6-3
DNA: TGTGCCAGCAGGGAAAATTCACCCCTCCACTTT
CDR3: CASRENSPLHF

D: -
size: -
J: TRBJ1-1
V: TRBV30
DNA: TGTGCCTGGAGTGGGACCTTCCTGGCTTTCTTT
CDR3: CAWSGTFLAFF

D: -
size: -
J: TRBJ1-6
V: TRBV7-2
DNA: TGTGCCAGCAGCTTAGGGGGGTTAGCACCCCTCCACTTT
CDR3: CASSLGGLAPLHF

D: TRBD2
size: -
J: TRBJ2-7
V: TRBV5-1
DNA: TGCGCCAGCAGCTTGGTGACAGCGGGGTCCTACGAGCAGTACTTC
CDR3: CASSLVTAGSYEQYF

D: -
size: few
J: TRBJ1-5
V: TRBV7-9
DNA: TGTGCCAGCAGCTTACGGGGGGATAGCAATCAGCCCCAGCATTTT
CDR3: CASSLRGDSNQPQHF

D: -
size: -
J: TRBJ2-1
V: TRBV12-3/TRBV12-4
DNA: TGTGCCAGCTACCGGGGCCGGCAAAACAATGAGCAGTTCTTC
CDR3: CASYRGRQNNEQFF

D: -
size: -
J: TRBJ1-1
V: TRBV29-1
DNA: TGCAGCGTTTCTACAGGCATGAACACTGAAGCTTTCTTT
CDR3: CSVSTGMNTEAFF

D: -
size: once
J: TRBJ1-5
V: TRBV28
DNA: TGTGCCAGCAGTTTATCAGGGGCGGAACAGCCCCAGCATTTT
CDR3: CASSLSGAEQPQHF

D: -
size: once
J: TRBJ2-3
V: TRBV9
DNA: TGTGCCAGCGCGTCCGTCAACACAGATACGCAGTATTTT
CDR3: CASASVNTDTQYF

D: TRBD1
size: -
J: TRBJ2-6
V: TRBV15
DNA: TGTGCCACCAGCGGGACAGCCTCTGGGGCCAACGTCCTGACTTTC
CDR3: CATSGTASGANVLTF